This T cell receptor beta chain was obtained from a study of cytomegalovirus exposure and HLA in healthy donors. CDR3 length: 14 amino acids. With 5 bases clipped from V and 3 bases from J, the junction kept 6 bases outside the gene matches. Germline V CDR1 and CDR2: MGHDK, SYGVNS. The PCR had 60 Vbeta and 13 Jbeta primers. Repertoires were generated with immunoSEQ multiplex PCR, while TCRdb's copy carries only in-frame clones and drops some. The top ten hold 3.5% to 5% of the sample, which has 130,000 to 150,000 clones, approximately 80% seen once. A single count supports this clone. Its specificity is unknown. Study conclusions and caveats: Several V segments, TRBV6-2 and TRBV6-3 among them, could not be told apart and were dropped. Rarity held for most TCR sequences, but there were some public TCRs that occurred in many donors. TCR beta sequences reportedly predicted the HLA-A and HLA-B alleles of most subjects accurately.

This clonotype originated in a man between 18 and 35 years old in good health and CMV-seronegative. The sequencing input was PBMCs. The J gene is TRBJ1-2, the V gene TRBV25-1, with 7 bases aligning to TRBD1. The CDR3: CASSRQGLDYGYTF. The CDR3 region has the DNA TGTGCCAGCAGTCGACAGGGCCTGGACTATGGCTACACCTTC.